A single sample gave rise to the 8 T cell receptor beta chains below, sequenced in a study of cytomegalovirus exposure and HLA in healthy donors. PCR involved 60 Vbeta and 13 Jbeta primers. The repertoire was sequenced with immunoSEQ multiplex PCR; TCRdb's copy has only in-frame clones and lacks some. The sample carries 150,000 to 160,000 clones, 80% to 90% recorded once. Source material: PBMCs. These receptors all stem from a woman aged 18-29 years in good health and CMV-seronegative.

The genes are TRBV5-4 and TRBJ2-7; TRBD2 aligns across 12 bases. The germline V gene has CDR1 SGHNT and CDR2 YYREEE (reference sequence). After removal of 4 bases from V and 7 bases from J, the junction contained 9 bases not matched to a gene. The CDR3 totals 15 residues. CDR3 in amino acids: CASSLGLAGLGEQYF. Here the CDR3 DNA reads TGTGCCAGCAGCCTGGGACTAGCGGGCTTGGGGGAGCAGTACTTC.

J is TRBJ2-3 and V is TRBV11-3; 7 bases align to TRBD2. The CDR3 sequence is 15 residues long. Germline-derived CDR1 and CDR2 are SGHNT and YENEEA. Trimming took 8 bases from V and 2 from J; bases not matched to a gene: 10. CDR3: CASGSGGPATDTQYF. CDR3 sequence (DNA): TGTGCCAGCGGGTCGGGGGGTCCTGCCACAGATACGCAGTATTTT.

This chain links TRBV2 with TRBJ1-4, with D perhaps matching TRBD1 (5 bases). Germline CDR1 is SNHLY and CDR2 is FYNNEI. The CDR3 contains 13 residues. Trimming shortened V by 0 bases and J by 15 bases, and 14 bases separated the two germline ends. The DNA of the CDR3 is TGTGCCAGCAGTGAAGCGCCGTGGGGGGGGGTGTTTTTT. Its translation is CASSEAPWGGVFF.

The CDR3: CASSSPGQRLYEQYF. The CDR3 DNA sequence: TGTGCCAGCAGTTCTCCGGGACAGCGCCTCTACGAGCAGTACTTC. The J gene is TRBJ2-7, the V gene TRBV28; the match to TRBD1 covers 7 bases. V lost 4 bases to trimming and J lost 3 bases; unmatched junction nucleotides: 9. CDR1 and CDR2 (germline): MDHEN, SYDVKM. The CDR3 length is 15 residues.

This clone occurred once. Here the CDR3 reads CASSLTPGLYEQYF. CDR3 bases: TGTGCCAGCAGCTTGACTCCAGGACTCTACGAGCAGTACTTC. The rearrangement joins TRBV5-4 to TRBJ2-7; perhaps TRBD2 as D (5 bases). The CDR3 has 14 amino acids. Germline V gene lookup returns CDR1 SGHNT and CDR2 YYREEE (reference sequence). V dropped 1 base and J dropped 3 bases, with 11 bases sitting between them.

The chain joins TRBV7-3 to TRBJ2-5, with 10 positions matching TRBD1. This CDR3 has 15 residues. CDR1 is SGHTA and CDR2 is FQGTGA in the germline V gene. V lost 5 bases, J lost 3 bases, and 6 bases stayed unmatched. CDR3 coding DNA: TGTGCCAGCAGCCCGGCCGGGACAGGGGAAGAGACCCAGTACTTC. Residues: CASSPAGTGEETQYF.

This chain uses TRBV6-5 with TRBJ2-7; TRBD2 aligns across 8 bases. Germline CDR1 reads MNHEY; CDR2 reads SVGAGI. This CDR3 is built from 14 residues. The V gene end was trimmed by 5 bases and the J gene end by 3 bases; junction bases not matched to a gene: 6. The CDR3 here is CASSDRGGSYEQYF. DNA of the CDR3: TGTGCCAGCAGTGACCGGGGGGGGAGCTACGAGCAGTACTTC.

V and J are TRBV6-5 and TRBJ1-1; 8 positions match TRBD1. The CDR3 runs 15 residues. V gave up 0 bases and J gave up 1 base; unmatched junction bases: 1. Germline assignment: CDR1 MNHEY and CDR2 SVGAGI. This CDR3 is CASSYSGQGNTEAFF. DNA for the CDR3: TGTGCCAGCAGTTACTCAGGACAGGGGAACACTGAAGCTTTCTTT.